This record covers a single T cell receptor beta chain. Its target antigen remains unknown. Base qualities are not recorded, but no much larger clone differs from it by a single base. The data originate from a study of cytomegalovirus exposure and HLA in healthy donors (dated by TCRdb to about 2017). For the study in its entirety: An earlier analysis of several hundred of the donors reported approximately 280 Gb of sequence data and about 120 million unique TCR beta sequences obtained from about 179 million T cells. In the later analysis, no new phenotypic data were used to find candidate immune exposures; instead, reliance was placed on TCR beta sequences and their occurrence across donors. The study was designed to test whether signatures of past pathogen exposure could be identified by cataloging public T cell receptors. A later analysis re-analyzed previously published TCR beta repertoires from 500 to 700 donors and added high-resolution HLA genotyping to study TCR occurrence patterns. Alongside the repertoire data, information on donor age, sex, ethnicity and CMV serostatus was compiled. In addition to the first cohort of 666 subjects, a separate validation cohort of 120 different subjects was used. A few DR-DQ haplotypes were handled as single units for association and clustering because linkage in the cohort was strong. HLA typing covered class I and class II loci at four-digit resolution. Of the approximately 400 genotyped donors, 75% to 85% were placed in the genetic ancestry cluster associated with self-reported Caucasian donors. The study profiled the T cell repertoires of hundreds of subjects by immunosequencing and related them to cytomegalovirus serostatus. The number of donors typed differed by locus, with 629-630 for A, B, C, DRB1 and DQB1, 522 for DQA1, 606 for DPA1, and under 490 for DPB1. To predict cytomegalovirus infection status, the study combined high-throughput TCR immunosequencing, statistical association of individual TCRs with disease status, and machine learning. Among some 400 genotyped donors of the cohort, an average of 235,054 unique TCR beta nucleotide sequences were sequenced per donor, roughly 18% of them non-productive. In a later genetic analysis, genome-wide SNP genotypes for about 55% of the roughly 700 donors were used, and that subset was treated as a discovery cohort. To decide whether each TCR beta V gene segment behaved as functional or pseudogenic, an earlier analysis of approximately 600 of the donors relied on high-throughput TCR beta sequencing. About 280 gigabases of sequencing data and around 87 million unique TCR sequences were included in an early release covering roughly 600 HLA-typed donors. Every discovery cohort repertoire had been produced on one sequencing platform.

Library generation was performed with the immunoSEQ multiplex PCR assay. For the multiplex PCR, a mixture combining 60 forward primers for TCR Vbeta segments and 13 reverse primers for TCR Jbeta segments was used. The CDR3 region of rearranged TCR beta genes was amplified from genomic DNA with a multiplex PCR assay. Amplified TCR beta libraries were sequenced as 87-base-pair reads on the Illumina HiSeq System. The authors' analysis ran thus. Across the 500 to 850 repertoires, a later analysis counted 80 million or so unique TCR beta chains, 9.5 million to 13 million of which were shared by at least two donors. A nearest-neighbor algorithm error-corrected the raw reads and collapsed the reads into unique sequences, merging closely related sequences to remove PCR and sequencing errors. To assign V, D and J gene segments, CDR3 sequences were aligned to IMGT reference sequences. Each retained sequence needed at least a six-nucleotide match to both a V gene segment and a J gene segment. Rearrangements were classified as productive when the CDR3 lacked stop codons and remained in frame with V and J, and all other rearrangements were classified as non-productive. CDR3 was defined according to IMGT convention as the region running from the second conserved V-encoded cysteine to the conserved J-encoded phenylalanine. The earlier analysis of about 560 of the donors excluded any sequence lacking an unambiguous match to a single V gene segment. An earlier analysis of approximately 590 of the donors classified V segments as functional when productive rearrangements were above 56.7% and as segregating when the standard deviation between donors was above 5%. A statistical classification framework was developed to diagnose cytomegalovirus status using the catalog of TCR beta chain sequences. A later analysis assigned V and J genes by comparing TCR nucleotide sequences with IMGT/GENE-DB human TR gene sequences. A later analysis assigned CDR3 sequences and most-parsimonious VDJ recombination scenarios with the TCRdist pipeline. In a later analysis, every TCR beta chain was defined by the combination of its CDR3 amino acid sequence and its V-gene family, and reads without a unique V-gene family were dropped. In a later analysis, 500 to 700 highly shared, low-generation-probability nucleotide sequences were removed to address suspected cross-contamination and a sequencing artifact. A later analysis calculated a clonal expansion index for each public chain from normalized within-repertoire ranks of inferred template counts. In a later analysis, generation probabilities were computed using a VDJ recombination model fitted to out-of-frame rearrangements, and the results were checked against IGoR. A later analysis scored TCR-TCR, TCR-HLA and TCR-CMV co-occurrence with hypergeometric tests, applying a repertoire-size bias correction to TCR pairs. A later analysis estimated false discovery rates by permuting HLA or CMV assignments 20 times. A later analysis grouped co-occurring TCRs with DBSCAN, adding TCRdist sequence similarity when clustering within HLA-allele-positive subsets. For co-occurrence clustering, repertoires with fewer than 30,000 or more than 120,000 public chains were excluded, along with 4 to 6 repertoires with anomalous nucleotide sharing. The table was pulled from immuneACCESS by TCRdb, which kept in-frame rearrangements only. Such tables lose some clones; where checked, under half of the loss comes from unresolved V genes, and the rest has no known cause. V and J calls and clone size are those listed in that table; D and trimming were worked out from the DNA. The sample records about 170,000 clones, roughly 80% of which are singletons. The top ten hold about 0.82% of the sample.

Overall study results and their limits: The 87-base-pair reads could not distinguish some IMGT-functional V segments, including TRBV6-2 and TRBV6-3, so those segments were excluded. The study listed 164 TCR beta chains as associated with cytomegalovirus. Broadly in line with IMGT annotations, most TCR beta V segments showed up in productive rearrangements about 87% or about 30% of the time in an earlier analysis of under 700 of the donors. The sequencing pipeline was judged likely to have produced a cluster of highly shared sequence variants as a technical artifact. Only TCR beta chains were sequenced in this cohort, and the absence of alpha or paired-chain data limited detectable features. Linkage disequilibrium might explain the correlated functional status among segregating V segments, but an unknown experimental factor could not be excluded. A further reported finding was that TCR beta sequences accurately predicted the HLA-A and HLA-B alleles for most subjects in the first cohort. A few of the identified cytomegalovirus-associated TCR beta chains were confirmed in vitro to be specific for cytomegalovirus antigens. Specific HLA alleles were associated with 15,000 to 20,000 TCR beta sequences at a false discovery rate of 0.05 in a later analysis. Most TCR sequences were seen in very few donors, while some public TCRs were found in many individuals. When HLA alleles, especially DR and DQ, strongly co-occurred, attributing TCR associations to individual alleles was difficult. A later analysis found that most CMV-associated TCR beta chains appeared HLA-restricted, with HLA associations seemingly driven largely by CMV exposure. The only immune exposure information available for the cohort was CMV serostatus. In a later analysis, the rate of TCR association differed among HLA loci, with DRB1 alleles having the most associated TCRs and HLA-C alleles having the fewest. The authors suggested that the approach could potentially be extended to other disease states and immunological phenotypes. Because HLA typing was unavailable for some donors at each locus, only the typed subset was used in association tests. Compared with the approximately 670-donor mean, donors in an Asian-associated ancestry cluster had fewer N-insertions in productive TCRs, according to a later genetic analysis. In a later genetic analysis, a missense DCLRE1C variant was associated with V-gene and J-gene trimming of TCR beta chains, and the association was replicated in an independent cohort. A later analysis found that HLA-associated TCR beta chains were more clonally expanded and had lower generation probabilities than equally common non-associated chains. Fewer than 20 rarely observed V segments, including chromosome 9 orphons, were excluded from the earlier analysis of about 600 of the donors because counts were too low. Several of the top co-occurrence clusters appeared to be linked to parvovirus B19, influenza, CMV and Epstein-Barr virus, according to a later analysis. Roughly uniform sequencing depth across donors was assumed in presence/absence analyses, although this assumption may not hold. The classifier was reported to diagnose cytomegalovirus status with high specificity and sensitivity in both the original cohort and the validation cohort.

In total, approximately 610 healthy bone marrow donors made up the cohort. Cohort members were all nominally healthy when sampled, although unrecorded immune exposures were likely present. The donor was CMV seronegative and belonged to the group of 350 to 400 seronegative cohort members. A peripheral blood sample was provided by each donor, and peripheral blood mononuclear cells were used for TCR beta sequencing. The Qiagen DNeasy Blood Extraction Kit was used to extract genomic DNA from the blood cell samples. The germline V gene encodes CDR1 SNHLY and CDR2 FYNNEI. V loses 8 bases of germline sequence and J loses 6 bases, and the interval between the two ends is 14 bases. The CDR3 runs 13 residues from the cysteine to the phenylalanine. Left in the record is the CDR3 DNA by itself, 39 bases read in frame from the first base.

The source is a woman under 30 in good health and CMV-seronegative. Source material: PBMCs. The chain is made from TRBV2 and TRBJ2-1; a tentative D call is TRBD2 (6 bases match). The CDR3 sequence is CASDRREPNEQFF. The nucleotides read TGTGCCAGCGATCGGCGGGAACCCAATGAGCAGTTCTTC.